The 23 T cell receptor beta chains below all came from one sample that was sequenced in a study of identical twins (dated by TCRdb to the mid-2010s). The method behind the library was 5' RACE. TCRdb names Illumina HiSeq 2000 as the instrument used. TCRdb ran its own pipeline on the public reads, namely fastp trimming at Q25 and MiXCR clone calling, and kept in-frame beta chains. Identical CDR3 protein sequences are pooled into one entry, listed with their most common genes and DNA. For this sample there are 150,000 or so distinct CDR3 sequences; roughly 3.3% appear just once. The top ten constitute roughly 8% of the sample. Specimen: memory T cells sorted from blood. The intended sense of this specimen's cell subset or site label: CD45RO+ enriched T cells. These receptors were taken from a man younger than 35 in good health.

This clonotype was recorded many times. The CDR3 protein is CASSYNPTSGGQETQYF. CDR3 coding DNA: TGCGCCAGCAGCTACAACCCCACTAGCGGGGGCCAAGAGACCCAGTACTTC. V is TRBV5-1 and J is TRBJ2-5; 11 positions agree with TRBD2. Germline V CDR1 and CDR2: SGHRS, YFSETQ. Trimming cost V 3 bases and J 1 base; bases outside gene matches: 8. The CDR3 consists of 17 residues.

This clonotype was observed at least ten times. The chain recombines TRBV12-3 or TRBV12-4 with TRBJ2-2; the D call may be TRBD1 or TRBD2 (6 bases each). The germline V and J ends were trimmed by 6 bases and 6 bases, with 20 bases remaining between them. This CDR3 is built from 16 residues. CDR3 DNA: TGTGCCAGCAGCCCTTTTATCGGGGGCGCTTCCGGGGAGCTGTTTTTT. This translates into CASSPFIGGASGELFF.

Here the CDR3 reads CASSRTQGAHGYTF. CDR3 sequence (DNA): TGTGCCAGCAGTAGGACCCAGGGGGCGCATGGCTACACCTTC. The chain joins TRBV6-1 to TRBJ1-2; 8 nucleotides align to TRBD1. In germline, CDR1 is MNHNS, CDR2 SASEGT. The V gene end was trimmed by 5 bases and the J gene end by 6 bases; junction bases not matched to a gene: 8. CDR3 length: 14 residues.

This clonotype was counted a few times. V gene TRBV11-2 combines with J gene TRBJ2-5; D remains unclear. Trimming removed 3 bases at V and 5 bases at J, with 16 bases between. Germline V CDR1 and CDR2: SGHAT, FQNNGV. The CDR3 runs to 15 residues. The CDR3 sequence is CASSFRPSEIETQYF. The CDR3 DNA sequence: TGTGCCAGCAGCTTTCGGCCGTCAGAGATTGAGACCCAGTACTTC.

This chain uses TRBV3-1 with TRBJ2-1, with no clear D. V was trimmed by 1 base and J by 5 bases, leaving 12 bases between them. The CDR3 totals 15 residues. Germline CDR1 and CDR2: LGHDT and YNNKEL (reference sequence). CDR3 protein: CASSQGWGIDNEQFF. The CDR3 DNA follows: TGTGCCAGCAGCCAAGGTTGGGGAATCGACAATGAGCAGTTCTTC.

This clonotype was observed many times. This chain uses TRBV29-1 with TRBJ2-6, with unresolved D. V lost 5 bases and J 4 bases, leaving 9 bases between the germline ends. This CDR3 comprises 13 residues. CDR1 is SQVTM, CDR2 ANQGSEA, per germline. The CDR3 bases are TGCAGCGTTATAGGTCCCGGGGCCAACGTCCTGACTTTC. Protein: CSVIGPGANVLTF. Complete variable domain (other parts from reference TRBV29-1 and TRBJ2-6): SAVISQKPSRDICQRGTSLTIQCQVDSQVTMMFWYRQQPGQSLTLIATANQGSEATYESGFVIDKFPISRPNLTFSTLTVSNMSPEDSSIYLCSVIGPGANVLTFGAGSRLTVL.

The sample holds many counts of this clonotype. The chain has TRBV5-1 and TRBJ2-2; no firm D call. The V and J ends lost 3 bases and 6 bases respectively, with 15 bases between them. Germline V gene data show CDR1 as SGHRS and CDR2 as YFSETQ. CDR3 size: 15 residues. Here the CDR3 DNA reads TGCGCCAGCAGCTCCGGGTGGAGCCTATCCGGGGAGCTGTTTTTT. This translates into CASSSGWSLSGELFF.

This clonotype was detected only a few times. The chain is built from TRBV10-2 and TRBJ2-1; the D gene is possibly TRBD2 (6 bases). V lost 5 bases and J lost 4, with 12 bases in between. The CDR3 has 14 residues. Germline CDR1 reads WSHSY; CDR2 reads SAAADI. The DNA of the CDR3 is TGCGCCAGCAGTACCTCTAGCGTATACAATGAGCAGTTCTTC. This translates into CASSTSSVYNEQFF.

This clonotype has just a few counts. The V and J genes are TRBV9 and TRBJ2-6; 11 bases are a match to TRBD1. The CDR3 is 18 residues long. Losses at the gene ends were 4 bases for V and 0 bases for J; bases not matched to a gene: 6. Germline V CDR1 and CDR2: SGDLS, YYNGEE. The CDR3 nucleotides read TGTGCCAGCAGCATTAGGACAGGGGGCATCTCTGGGGCCAACGTCCTGACTTTC. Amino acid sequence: CASSIRTGGISGANVLTF.

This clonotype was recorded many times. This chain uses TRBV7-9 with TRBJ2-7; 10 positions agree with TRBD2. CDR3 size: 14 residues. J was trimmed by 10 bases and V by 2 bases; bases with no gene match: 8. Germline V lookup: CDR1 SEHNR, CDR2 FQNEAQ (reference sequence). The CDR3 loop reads CASSLIAGGDKQYV. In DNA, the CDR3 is TGTGCCAGCAGCTTAATAGCGGGAGGCGATAAACAGTACGTC.

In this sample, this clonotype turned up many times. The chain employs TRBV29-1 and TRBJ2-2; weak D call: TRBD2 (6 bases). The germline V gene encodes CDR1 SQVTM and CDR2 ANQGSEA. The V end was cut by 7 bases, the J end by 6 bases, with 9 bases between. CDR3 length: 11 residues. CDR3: CSGRRAGELFF. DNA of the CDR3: TGCAGCGGGAGGAGGGCCGGGGAGCTGTTTTTT.

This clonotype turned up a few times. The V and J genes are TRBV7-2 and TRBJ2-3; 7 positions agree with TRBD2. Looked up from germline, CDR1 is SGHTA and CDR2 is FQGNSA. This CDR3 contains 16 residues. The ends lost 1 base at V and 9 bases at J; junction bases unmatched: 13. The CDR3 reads CASSLVTGRLARTQYF. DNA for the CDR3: TGTGCCAGCAGCTTAGTGACCGGGAGGTTGGCGCGGACGCAGTATTTT.

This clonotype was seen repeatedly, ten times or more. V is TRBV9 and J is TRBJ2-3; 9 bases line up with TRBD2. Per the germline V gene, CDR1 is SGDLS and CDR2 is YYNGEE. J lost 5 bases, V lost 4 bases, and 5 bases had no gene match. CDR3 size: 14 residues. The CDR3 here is CASSRGGGGDTQYF. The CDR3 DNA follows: TGTGCCAGCAGCCGCGGGGGGGGTGGAGATACGCAGTATTTT.

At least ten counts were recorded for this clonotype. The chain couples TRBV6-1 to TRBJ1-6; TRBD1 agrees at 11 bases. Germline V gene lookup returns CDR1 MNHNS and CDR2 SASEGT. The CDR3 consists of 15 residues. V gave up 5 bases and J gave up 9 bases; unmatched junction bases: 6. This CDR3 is CASSPTGTGGSPLHF. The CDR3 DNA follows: TGTGCCAGCAGTCCCACCGGGACAGGGGGTTCACCCCTCCACTTT.

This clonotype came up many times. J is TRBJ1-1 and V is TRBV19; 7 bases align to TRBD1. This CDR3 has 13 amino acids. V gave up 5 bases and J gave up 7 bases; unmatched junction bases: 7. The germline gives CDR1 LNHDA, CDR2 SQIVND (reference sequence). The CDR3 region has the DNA TGTGCCAGTAGTGCGGGACAGCTTTTTGAAGCTTTCTTT. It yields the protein CASSAGQLFEAFF.

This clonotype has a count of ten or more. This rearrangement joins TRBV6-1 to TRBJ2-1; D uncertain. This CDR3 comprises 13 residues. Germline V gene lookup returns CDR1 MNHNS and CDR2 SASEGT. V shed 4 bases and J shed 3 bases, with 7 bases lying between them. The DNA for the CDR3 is TGTGCCAGCAGTGCGCCAGGCTACAATGAGCAGTTCTTC. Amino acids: CASSAPGYNEQFF.

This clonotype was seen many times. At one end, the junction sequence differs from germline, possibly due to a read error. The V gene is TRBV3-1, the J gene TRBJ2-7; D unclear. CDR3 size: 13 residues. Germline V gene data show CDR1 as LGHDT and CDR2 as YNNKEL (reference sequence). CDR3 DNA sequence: TGTGCCAGCAGCCAAGATCTGACGACACGGTCCTCATTC. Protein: CASSQDLTTRSSF.

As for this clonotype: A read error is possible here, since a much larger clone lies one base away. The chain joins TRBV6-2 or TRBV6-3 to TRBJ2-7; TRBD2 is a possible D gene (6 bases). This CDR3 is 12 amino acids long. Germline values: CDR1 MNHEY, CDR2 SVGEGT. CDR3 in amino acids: CDSSTGGYEQYF. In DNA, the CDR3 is TGTGACAGCAGCACCGGGGGTTACGAGCAGTACTTC.

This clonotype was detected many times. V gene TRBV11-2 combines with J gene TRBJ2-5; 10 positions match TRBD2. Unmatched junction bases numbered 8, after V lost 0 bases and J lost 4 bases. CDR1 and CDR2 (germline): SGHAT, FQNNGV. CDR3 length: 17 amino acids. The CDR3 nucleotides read TGTGCCAGCAGCTTAGAAGGGCTAGCGGGAGTTGGAGAGACCCAGTACTTC. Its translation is CASSLEGLAGVGETQYF.

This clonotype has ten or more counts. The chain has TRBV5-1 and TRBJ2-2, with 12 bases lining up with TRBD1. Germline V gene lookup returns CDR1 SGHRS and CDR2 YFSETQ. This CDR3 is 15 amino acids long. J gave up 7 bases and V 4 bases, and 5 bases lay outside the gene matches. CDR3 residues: CASSPGTGGIGELFF. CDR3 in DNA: TGCGCCAGCAGCCCCGGGACAGGGGGCATCGGGGAGCTGTTTTTT.

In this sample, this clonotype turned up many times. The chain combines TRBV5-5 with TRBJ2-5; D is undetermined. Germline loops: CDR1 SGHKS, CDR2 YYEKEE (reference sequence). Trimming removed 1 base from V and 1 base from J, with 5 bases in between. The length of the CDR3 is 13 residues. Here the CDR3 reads CASSLWTQETQYF. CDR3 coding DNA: TGTGCCAGCAGCTTGTGGACCCAAGAGACCCAGTACTTC.

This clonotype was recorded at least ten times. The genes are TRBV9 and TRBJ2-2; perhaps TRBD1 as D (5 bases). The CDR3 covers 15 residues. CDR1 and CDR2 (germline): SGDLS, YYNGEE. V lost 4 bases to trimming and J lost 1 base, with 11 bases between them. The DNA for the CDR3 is TGTGCCAGCAGCTGGGGCACTGTGAACACCGGGGAGCTGTTTTTT. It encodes CASSWGTVNTGELFF.

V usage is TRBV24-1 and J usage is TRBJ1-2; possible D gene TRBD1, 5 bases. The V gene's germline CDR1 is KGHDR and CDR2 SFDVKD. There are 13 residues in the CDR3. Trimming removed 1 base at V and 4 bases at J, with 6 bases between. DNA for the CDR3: TGTGCCACCAGTGATTTCGGGGGCTATGGCTACACCTTC. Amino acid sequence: CATSDFGGYGYTF.